A selection of T cell receptor beta chains follows, all from one sample in a study of OX40 agonist ivuxolimab in advanced cancers. TCRdb keeps only in-frame clones here, not all; method: immunoSEQ multiplex PCR. The sample holds around 150,000 clones, 93% seen once. Here the sequenced sample was CD4+ or CD8+ T cells sorted from blood, taken in a trial of the OX40 agonist ivuxolimab. These receptors were taken from an adult with an advanced solid tumor such as melanoma, head and neck, liver or kidney cancer. CDR3s leave out the opening cysteine and the closing phenylalanine or tryptophan.

v_call: TRBV19
j_call: TRBJ2-7
cdr3_aa: ASSIQVLGQAANEQY

v_call: TRBV28
j_call: TRBJ1-5
cdr3_aa: ASSLGLSNQPQH

v_call: TRBV19
j_call: TRBJ1-5
cdr3_aa: ASSITTGRGDQPQH

v_call: TRBV19
j_call: TRBJ2-3
cdr3_aa: ASTSHPDRGSKDTQY

v_call: TRBV14
j_call: TRBJ2-5
cdr3_aa: ASSQQQGKETQY

v_call: TRBV6-5
j_call: TRBJ1-6
cdr3_aa: ASSYGGTNSPLH

v_call: TRBV28
j_call: TRBJ1-1
cdr3_aa: ASSLISRAEAF

v_call: TRBV11-2
j_call: TRBJ1-4
cdr3_aa: ASMGEGRGKLF

v_call: TRBV9
j_call: TRBJ2-7
cdr3_aa: ASSSRQEAYEQY

v_call: TRBV7-2
j_call: TRBJ1-4
cdr3_aa: ASSLVQGSTNEKLF

v_call: TRBV11-2
j_call: TRBJ1-1
cdr3_aa: ASSYAVGRGGTEAF

v_call: TRBV15
j_call: NA
cdr3_aa: ATSRGGASYEQY

v_call: TRBV27
j_call: TRBJ1-5
cdr3_aa: ASSPGRNQPQH

v_call: TRBV9
j_call: TRBJ2-2
cdr3_aa: ASAPGQGTGELF

v_call: TRBV5-1
j_call: TRBJ1-2
cdr3_aa: ASSLGEVFYGYT

v_call: TRBV6-5
j_call: TRBJ1-1
cdr3_aa: ASSTRQGGTEAF

v_call: TRBV7-6
j_call: TRBJ2-6
cdr3_aa: ASPLEGDSGANVLT

v_call: TRBV12-2
j_call: TRBJ1-4
cdr3_aa: ASRYNEKLF

v_call: TRBV6-5
j_call: TRBJ1-1
cdr3_aa: ASSQDRVTNEAF

v_call: TRBV9
j_call: TRBJ2-3
cdr3_aa: ASSVVPSPAVPDTQY

v_call: TRBV7-2
j_call: TRBJ1-2
cdr3_aa: ASSSRRYGYT

v_call: TRBV28
j_call: TRBJ2-7
cdr3_aa: ASSSVEDQFLYEQY

v_call: TRBV4-3
j_call: TRBJ1-2
cdr3_aa: ASSLGYSNYGYT

v_call: TRBV7-9
j_call: TRBJ2-3
cdr3_aa: ASSRPRDRIAEGTDTQY

v_call: TRBV25-1
j_call: TRBJ1-2
cdr3_aa: ASTGGRGYT

v_call: TRBV6-5
j_call: TRBJ2-3
cdr3_aa: ASSNTVAQY

v_call: TRBV7-2
j_call: TRBJ2-7
cdr3_aa: ASSLEAGAGLY

v_call: TRBV4-2
j_call: TRBJ1-2
cdr3_aa: ASSQDRAGTAFYGYT

v_call: TRBV10-3
j_call: TRBJ2-5
cdr3_aa: AISESQFQETQY

v_call: TRBV13
j_call: TRBJ2-1
cdr3_aa: ASSLEAGSGLGVRNEQF

v_call: TRBV19
j_call: TRBJ2-1
cdr3_aa: ASSSRTGSSYNEQF

v_call: TRBV7-3
j_call: TRBJ2-3
cdr3_aa: ASSLAPVLAGTDTQY

v_call: TRBV11-3
j_call: TRBJ2-7
cdr3_aa: ASSLAFGTSYEQY

v_call: TRBV6-5
j_call: TRBJ1-3
cdr3_aa: ASSYSGAGNTIY

v_call: TRBV5-1
j_call: TRBJ2-7
cdr3_aa: ASSPEGPRTYEQY

v_call: TRBV9
j_call: TRBJ2-7
cdr3_aa: ASSLGGGDTYEQY

v_call: TRBV15
j_call: TRBJ2-7
cdr3_aa: ATSREGNYEQY

v_call: TRBV28
j_call: TRBJ2-7
cdr3_aa: ASSPGGLAAYYEQY

v_call: TRBV2
j_call: TRBJ2-5
cdr3_aa: ASSEARATETQY

v_call: TRBV5-1
j_call: TRBJ2-2
cdr3_aa: ASSLAGLAEHTGELF

v_call: TRBV21-1
j_call: TRBJ1-2
cdr3_aa: ASSKDDRPYYGYT

v_call: TRBV7-2
j_call: TRBJ2-3
cdr3_aa: ASSPPGSSDTQY